This T cell receptor (beta chain) was sequenced for a study of cytomegalovirus exposure and HLA in healthy donors. V shed 2 bases and J shed 2 bases, with 7 bases lying between them. The CDR3 runs to 14 residues. Germline V gives CDR1 MNHNY, CDR2 SVGAGI (reference sequence). 13 Jbeta primers and 60 Vbeta primers were used for the PCR. Methods used by the authors: In a later analysis, of 70 million to 85 million unique beta chains, 9 million to 11 million appeared in at least two donors. Repertoires were generated with immunoSEQ multiplex PCR, while TCRdb's copy carries only in-frame clones and drops some. From that table come the V and J calls and clone size; the DNA was used to work out D and trimming. The sample lists some 200,000 clones, roughly 84% occurring once. Whole-study results and caveats: The presence/absence work took it that sequencing depth was about the same across donors.

Regarding this clone: Its antigen is unknown.

This rearrangement joins TRBV6-6 to TRBJ1-3; no reliable D call. The sequenced material came from PBMCs. The sequence derives from a woman in her fifties or sixties in good health and CMV-seropositive. This CDR3 reads CASSYVVPGNTIYF. CDR3 nucleotides: TGTGCCAGCAGTTACGTAGTCCCTGGAAACACCATATATTTT.